A single sample is the source of the 2 T cell receptor beta chains below, sequenced in a study of response to subunit inactivated influenza vaccine. TCRdb passed the RT-PCR reads through MiXCR, listing each CDR3 protein once. The table shows about 520,000 distinct CDR3 sequences, with about 25% occurring only once. The specimen was CD4+ T cells sorted from PBMCs, collected about 5 days after vaccination. Receptor source: a man aged 50 to 59 who received an inactivated influenza vaccine.

V is TRBV27 and J is TRBJ2-3, with unresolved D. Trimming removed 2 bases from V and 0 bases from J, with 21 bases in between. Per germline, CDR1 MNHEY and CDR2 SMNVEV (reference sequence). The length of the CDR3 is 19 residues. The CDR3 coding sequence is TGTGCCAGCAGTTTAGACCCTATCCTCAAACGTGGAAGCACAGATACGCAGTATTTT. Translation gives CASSLDPILKRGSTDTQYF.

A single count supports this clonotype. J is TRBJ1-1 and V is TRBV4-3; a possible D gene is TRBD1 (5 bases). CDR1 and CDR2 from the germline V gene are LGHNA and YSLEER. V lost 3 bases, J lost 4 bases, and 12 bases lay in between. The CDR3 is 14 amino acids. DNA for the CDR3: TGCGCCAGCAGCCAGCCGGGGCTCGGCACTGAAGCTTTCTTT. This encodes CASSQPGLGTEAFF.